The clone carrying this T cell receptor beta chain was found a few times. The antigen is unknown. This sample includes further DNA sequences coding for the same CDR3. Those who donated, Caucasian adults without exception, all lived in Nashville, Tennessee. CDR3 length: 13 amino acids. V dropped 5 bases and J dropped 0; count of bases not matched to a gene: 0. Germline loops: CDR1 SGHRS, CDR2 YFSETQ. The data were taken from a study of shared clonotypes between healthy human individuals. Findings and caveats of the study: With a few donors compared, 5% to 5.5% of naive CD4 clonotypes were shared.

This was a deep-level run. Assay: immunoSEQ multiplex PCR; the TCRdb copy retains only in-frame clones and omits some. The sample comprises some 790,000 clones, 55% to 75% of which are singletons, and more than 1.5% rests with the top ten. V gene TRBV5-1 combines with J gene TRBJ2-7, with TRBD2 matching over 9 bases. The sample consisted of memory CD4+ T cells sorted from blood. Subset here: CD45RA-negative fraction. This TCR was recovered from a woman in her twenties or thirties in good health. The CDR3 region has the DNA TGCGCCAGCAGGCGGGAGGGCTCCTACGAGCAGTACTTC. Amino acid sequence: CASRREGSYEQYF.